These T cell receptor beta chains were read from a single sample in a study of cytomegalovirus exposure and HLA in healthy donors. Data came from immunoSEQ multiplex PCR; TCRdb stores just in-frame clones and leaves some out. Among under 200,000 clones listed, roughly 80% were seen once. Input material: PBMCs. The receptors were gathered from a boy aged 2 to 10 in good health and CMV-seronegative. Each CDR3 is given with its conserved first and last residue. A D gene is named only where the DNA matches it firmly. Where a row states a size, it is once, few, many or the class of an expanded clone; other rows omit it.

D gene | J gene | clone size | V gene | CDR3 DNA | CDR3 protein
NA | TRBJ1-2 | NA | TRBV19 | TGTGCCAGTAGTATATCGGACCAGGGGAGGGATGGCTACACCTTC | CASSISDQGRDGYTF
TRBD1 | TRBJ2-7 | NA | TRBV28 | TGTGCCAGCAGTTTCCAGGGGGCGGGGGAGCAGTACTTC | CASSFQGAGEQYF
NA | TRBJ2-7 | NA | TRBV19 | TGTGCCAGTGCCGGGACATCCCCCTACGAGCAGTACTTC | CASAGTSPYEQYF
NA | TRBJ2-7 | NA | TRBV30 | TGTGCCTGGAGCAGCGGTTCCTACGAGCAGTACTTC | CAWSSGSYEQYF
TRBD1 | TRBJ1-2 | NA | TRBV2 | TGTGCCAGCAGTGATCCGAGGGGACAGGGGGCAAGCTATGGCTACACCTTC | CASSDPRGQGASYGYTF
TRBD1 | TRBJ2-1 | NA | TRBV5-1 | TGCGCCAGCAGCCTTACCGGGACAGGGTTCAATGAGCAGTTCTTC | CASSLTGTGFNEQFF
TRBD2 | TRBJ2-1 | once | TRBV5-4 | TGTGCCAGCAGCTCTAGCGGGAGTCGCGATGAGCAGTTCTTC | CASSSSGSRDEQFF
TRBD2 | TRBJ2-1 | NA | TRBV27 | TGTGCCAGCAGTCCTTTCCTAGCGGGAGTAATCGGTGAGCAGTTCTTC | CASSPFLAGVIGEQFF
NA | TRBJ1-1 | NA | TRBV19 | TGTGCCAGTAGTAGACGACGGGAGGTAAACACTGAAGCTTTCTTT | CASSRRREVNTEAFF
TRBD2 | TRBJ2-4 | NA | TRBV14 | TGTGCCAGCAGCTTACTTCTCGGTGGGGGGGACTTC | CASSLLLGGGDF
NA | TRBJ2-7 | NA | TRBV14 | TGTGCCAGCAGCCACTGGCGGGATGGCTACGAGCAGTACTTC | CASSHWRDGYEQYF
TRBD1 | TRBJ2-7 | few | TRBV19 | TGTGCCAGTAGTCCAGGACAGGGTGACGGCTACGAGCAGTACTTC | CASSPGQGDGYEQYF
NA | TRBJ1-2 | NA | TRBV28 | TGTGCCACCCGGTCGGGACAACTAAACTATGGCTACACCTTC | CATRSGQLNYGYTF
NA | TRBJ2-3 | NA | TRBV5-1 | TGCGCCAGCAGCTTTGACGGGAGTAACACAGATACGCAGTATTTT | CASSFDGSNTDTQYF
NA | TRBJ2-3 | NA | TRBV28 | TGTGCCAGCAGTTCACGGGAGATCACAGATACGCAGTATTTT | CASSSREITDTQYF
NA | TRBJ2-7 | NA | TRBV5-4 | TGTGCCAGCAGTCGGGGGACGGGGACCGAAGTCTACGAGCAGTACTTC | CASSRGTGTEVYEQYF
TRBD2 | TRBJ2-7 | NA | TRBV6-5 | TGTGCCAGCAGTTACTCGGGAGCGGGGGAGCAGTACTTC | CASSYSGAGEQYF
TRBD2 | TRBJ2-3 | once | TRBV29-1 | TGCAGCGTTGAAGATCTAGGGCGGGGGGGAGATACGCAGTATTTT | CSVEDLGRGGDTQYF
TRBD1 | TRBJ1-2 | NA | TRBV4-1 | TGCGCCAGCAGCCAAGGTCAGGGGGGCTATGGCTACACCTTC | CASSQGQGGYGYTF
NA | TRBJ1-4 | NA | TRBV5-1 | TGCGCCAGCAGCTTTGCAGAGTCGGGTGAAAAACTGTTTTTT | CASSFAESGEKLFF
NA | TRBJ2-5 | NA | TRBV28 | TGTGCCAGCAGTCAGAACCAAGAGACCCAGTACTTC | CASSQNQETQYF
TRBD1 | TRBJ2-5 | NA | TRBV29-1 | TGCAGCGTTTTGATAACAGGGGTCCAAGAGACCCAGTACTTC | CSVLITGVQETQYF
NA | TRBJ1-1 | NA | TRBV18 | TGTGCCAGCTCACCACCGACATCCCCAGAAGCTTTCTTT | CASSPPTSPEAFF
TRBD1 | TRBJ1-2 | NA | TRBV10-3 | TGTGCCATCAGTGAGTCCCAACAGGGGAGGTTGTGGTATGGCTACACCTTC | CAISESQQGRLWYGYTF
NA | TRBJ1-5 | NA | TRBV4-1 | TGCGCCAGCAGTCAAGGGGAGGGGGTTAGCAATCAGCCCCAGCATTTT | CASSQGEGVSNQPQHF
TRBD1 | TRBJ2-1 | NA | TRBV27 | TGTGCCAGCAGTCACGGACAGGGCCCCTACAATGAGCAGTTCTTC | CASSHGQGPYNEQFF
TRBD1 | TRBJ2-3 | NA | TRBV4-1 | TGCGCCAGCAGCCAAGATACAGTACCGGGACAGGGCACAGATACGCAGTATTTT | CASSQDTVPGQGTDTQYF
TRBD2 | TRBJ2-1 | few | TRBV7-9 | TGTGCCAGCAGAGACTGGACCCCCCGGGGGGGCAATGAGCAGTTCTTC | CASRDWTPRGGNEQFF
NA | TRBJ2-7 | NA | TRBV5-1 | TGCGCCAGCAGCGGGGTAGGGGCCCACTACGAGCAGTACTTC | CASSGVGAHYEQYF
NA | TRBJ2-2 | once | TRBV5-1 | TGCGCCAGCAGCCCGACCGGGACTTTTACCACCGGGGAGCTGTTTTTT | CASSPTGTFTTGELFF
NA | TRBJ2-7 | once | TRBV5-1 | TGCGCCAGCAGCTTGGAAGCTCCTTACGAGCAGTACTTC | CASSLEAPYEQYF
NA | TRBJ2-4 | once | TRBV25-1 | TGTGCCAGCAGTGGGGGAGTCTTAGCCAAAAACATTCAGTACTTC | CASSGGVLAKNIQYF
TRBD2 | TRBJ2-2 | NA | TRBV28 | TGTGCCAGCAGGCGAACTAGCGGGAGATCCGGGGAGCTGTTTTTT | CASRRTSGRSGELFF
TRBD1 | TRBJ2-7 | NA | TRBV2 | TGTGCCAGCAGTCTCAGGACAGGGGGCTACGAGCAGTACTTC | CASSLRTGGYEQYF